This TCR beta chain was obtained from a study of CD8+CD57+ T cells in acquired aplastic anemia. The wider study: Sorted CD4+ and CD8+ cells yielded DNA averaging around 3.5 ug.

Comments on this clonotype: The antigen remains undetermined.

TCR beta VDJ and CDR3 profiles were obtained from a genomic DNA template. In TCRdb, the reads were re-called with MiXCR into one record per CDR3 protein. The sample lists fewer than 200,000 distinct CDR3 sequences, roughly 48% occurring once. Findings and limits, study-wide: Both patients and controls carried the same twenty-nine CD8+ CDR3 sequences.

V lost 0 bases and J lost 3, with 6 bases in between. The CDR3 consists of 14 residues. Germline V gives CDR1 SGDLS, CDR2 YYNGEE. The sequenced sample consisted of sorted CD4+, CD8+, or CD8+CD57+ T cells (not recorded which) from PBMCs. The chain uses TRBV9 and TRBJ2-2; no firm D call. The sequence was obtained from a human donor in good health. CDR3 protein: CASSVDPDTGELFF. The CDR3 DNA sequence: TGTGCCAGCAGCGTAGATCCCGACACCGGGGAGCTGTTTTTT.